This T cell receptor beta chain originates from a study of cytomegalovirus exposure and HLA in healthy donors. The study, taken as a whole, reports: Specificity of a few CMV-associated chains for CMV antigens was verified in vitro.

V lost 5 bases, J lost 7 bases, and 12 bases stayed unmatched. Germline V gene data show CDR1 as SGHTA and CDR2 as FQGTGA. The CDR3 covers 16 residues. This clone was detected once. As yet, its antigen is unknown. Use of 60 Vbeta and 13 Jbeta primers characterized the PCR. The table came from immunoSEQ multiplex PCR; TCRdb's copy has only in-frame clones and leaves some out. Found here are about 260,000 clones, approximately 84% of them singletons; the top ten hold 1.5% to 2.5%. This rearrangement joins TRBV7-3 to TRBJ2-1, with 9 bases that match TRBD2. The sequenced sample was PBMCs. The sequence derives from a woman in her thirties or forties in good health and CMV-seropositive. CDR3 sequence reads: CASSLFGAGGGNEQFF. CDR3 nucleotide sequence: TGTGCCAGCAGCCTTTTTGGAGCGGGAGGTGGAAATGAGCAGTTCTTC.